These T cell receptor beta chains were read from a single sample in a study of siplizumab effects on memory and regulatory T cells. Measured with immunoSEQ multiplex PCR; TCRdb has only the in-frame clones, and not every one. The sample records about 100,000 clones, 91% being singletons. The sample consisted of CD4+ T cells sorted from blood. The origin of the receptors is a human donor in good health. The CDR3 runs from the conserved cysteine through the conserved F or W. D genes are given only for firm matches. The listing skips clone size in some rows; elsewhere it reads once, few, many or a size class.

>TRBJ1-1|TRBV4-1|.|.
TGCGCCAGCAGCCAAGGCCTCCTCAGTCACACTGAAGCTTTCTTT
CASSQGLLSHTEAFF
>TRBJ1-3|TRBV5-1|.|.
TGCGCCAGCAGGGCGGCCACAAGGAACACCATATATTTT
CASRAATRNTIYF
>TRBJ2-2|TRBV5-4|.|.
TGTGCCAGCACCTTAGACCCTAAACAGACGAACACCGGGGAGCTGTTTTTT
CASTLDPKQTNTGELFF
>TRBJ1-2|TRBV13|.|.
TGTGCCAGCAGCCAGGGGCTCCGGGGCTACACCTTC
CASSQGLRGYTF
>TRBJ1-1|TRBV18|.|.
TGTGCCAGCTCACAGAAACAGGCGAACACTGAAGCTTTCTTT
CASSQKQANTEAFF
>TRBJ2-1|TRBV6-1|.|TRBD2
TGTGCCAGCGGTAGCGGGGGGTTAAATGAGCAGTTCTTC
CASGSGGLNEQFF
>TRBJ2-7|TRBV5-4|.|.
TGTGCCAGCAGCTTGGGGATGCAGGGTCCCCTCTCCTACGAGCAGTACTTC
CASSLGMQGPLSYEQYF
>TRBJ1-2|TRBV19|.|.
TGTGCCAGTAGCGGGCACGGGTATGGCTACACCTTC
CASSGHGYGYTF
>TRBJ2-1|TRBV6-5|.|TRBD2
TGTGCCAGCAGTATTCGGGGGGGAGAGCAGTTCTTC
CASSIRGGEQFF
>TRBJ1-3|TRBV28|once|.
TGTGCCAGCAGTTTAGCTCAGCTGAGCTCTGGAAACACCATATATTTT
CASSLAQLSSGNTIYF
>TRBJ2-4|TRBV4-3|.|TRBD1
TGCGCCAGCAGCCAGGGCTCGACAGGGGGGGGCGGCAAAAACATTCAGTACTTC
CASSQGSTGGGGKNIQYF
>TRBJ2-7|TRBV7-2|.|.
TGTGCCAGCAGCTTAGTCGTCTCCCGCTACGAGCAGTACTTC
CASSLVVSRYEQYF
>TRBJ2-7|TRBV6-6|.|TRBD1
TGTGCCGGGTCCCGGGACAGGGGATACGAGCAGTACTTC
CAGSRDRGYEQYF
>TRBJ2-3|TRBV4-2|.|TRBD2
TGTGCCAGCAGCCAAGATGGACTAGCGGGGGGCCTCACAGATACGCAGTATTTT
CASSQDGLAGGLTDTQYF
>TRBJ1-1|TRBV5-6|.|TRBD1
TGTGCCAGCAGCTCCGGACAGGTCAACACTGAAGCTTTCTTT
CASSSGQVNTEAFF
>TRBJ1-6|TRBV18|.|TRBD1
TGTGCCAGCTCACCCCCCGGACAGGCAAGGGGTAATTCACCCCTCCACTTT
CASSPPGQARGNSPLHF
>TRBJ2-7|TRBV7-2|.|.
TGTGCCGGAGCAGGGGGGGCGTCGGACTCCTACGAGCAGTACTTC
CAGAGGASDSYEQYF